This TCR beta chain was recorded in a study of shared clonotypes between healthy human individuals. Study-wide points: Generation probabilities of non-shared clonotypes were lower (relative to those shared by all four donors).

On this clone itself: What it binds is unknown.

Free of recent acute infections or vaccinations, the donors were healthy HIV-negative adults. This CDR3 contains 12 residues. Trimming pared 11 bases from V and 5 bases from J, leaving 15 bases between. Germline assignment: CDR1 MNHNS and CDR2 SASEGT. The assay was immunoSEQ multiplex PCR, and TCRdb's table has in-frame clones only and misses some. The sample yields 2,500,000 or so clones, under 95% seen once. Sequencing was carried out using naive CD4+ T cells from PBMCs. Subset reported: CD45RA+ positively selected. The receptor was isolated from a man between 18 and 29 years old in good health. Some clones in this sample may be carry-over from other donors' samples. The chain has TRBV6-1 and TRBJ2-5; possibly TRBD2 for D (6 bases). The CDR3 region is CAAGLLRETQYF. CDR3 nucleotides: TGTGCCGCGGGACTCTTACGGGAGACCCAGTACTTC.